This T cell receptor (beta chain) stems from a study of T cell responses to AZD1222 COVID-19 vaccine. The CDR3 runs 14 residues. V gave up 7 bases and J gave up 0 bases, with 13 bases separating them. Germline CDR1 and CDR2: LNHDA and SQIVND (reference sequence). The table came from immunoSEQ multiplex PCR; TCRdb's copy has only in-frame clones and leaves some out. The sample carries about 72,000 clones, 80% to 90% recorded once. Second doses were pooled across both intervals (about 4 or about 12 weeks). Sequences were derived from peripheral blood, sampled 28 days after the second AZD1222 dose. The origin of this receptor is an adult who received the AZD1222 COVID-19 vaccine. The chain has TRBV19 and TRBJ2-7, with D perhaps matching TRBD2 (6 bases). The CDR3 DNA reads as TGTGCCAGTAAGGAGGCGGGAAACTCCTACGAGCAGTACTTC. Translating gives CASKEAGNSYEQYF.